This T cell receptor (beta chain) was sequenced in a study of read filtering for tumor transcriptome and immune sequencing. The CDR3 runs 14 residues. The J segment lost 7 bases and the V segment lost 1 base, leaving 2 bases of the junction unmatched. Germline CDR1 is DFQATT and CDR2 is SNEGSKA (reference sequence). This library used approximately 370 ng RNA and molecular barcoded adaptors spanning alpha/delta and beta/gamma chains. TCRdb ran MiXCR on the reads and lists one entry per CDR3 protein. Of roughly 41,000 distinct CDR3 sequences listed, roughly 13% are singletons. This clonotype was seen ten or more times.

The sequencing input was a population of CD138-negative cells sorted from bone marrow. The chain has TRBV20-1 and TRBJ2-1; the match to TRBD2 covers 12 bases. The receptor was isolated from a donor older than 35 with multiple myeloma. The CDR3 DNA reads as TGCAGTGCTAGAGGGACTAGCGGGATTAATGAGCAGTTCTTC. It yields the protein CSARGTSGINEQFF.